One sample yielded the 3 T cell receptor beta chains listed below, sequenced in a study of blood T cell repertoires in COVID-19. Profiled with immunoSEQ multiplex PCR; TCRdb holds only in-frame clones, not every one. Of some 130,000 clones listed, 80% to 90% are singletons. Sequencing was performed on peripheral blood. Receptors originate from a man aged 55 to 70 with active or convalescent COVID-19.

The genes are TRBV5-4 and TRBJ2-7; TRBD1 aligns across 11 bases. Germline V gene data show CDR1 as SGHNT and CDR2 as YYREEE (reference sequence). This CDR3 region has 15 residues. V dropped 0 bases and J dropped 2; count of bases not matched to a gene: 1. CDR3 amino acids: CASSLGTGGAYEQYF. The CDR3 nucleotides read TGTGCCAGCAGCTTGGGGACAGGGGGCGCCTACGAGCAGTACTTC.

V usage is TRBV4-2 and J usage is TRBJ2-7; TRBD2 agrees at 13 bases. The trim removed 2 bases at V and 0 bases at J, leaving 7 bases unmatched. Germline assignment: CDR1 LGHNA and CDR2 YNFKEQ. CDR3 length equals 18 residues. CDR3 in DNA: TGTGCCAGCAGCCAAATTTTCCGGACTAGCGGGAGCTCCTACGAGCAGTACTTC. Its translation is CASSQIFRTSGSSYEQYF.

This chain uses TRBV6-4 with TRBJ2-3; D unresolved. The length of the CDR3 is 15 residues. Germline V gives CDR1 MRHNA, CDR2 SNTAGT. The ends were cut back, 7 bases at V and 4 bases at J, with 18 bases in the middle. The CDR3 spells CASNCNCDGADTQYF. DNA for the CDR3: TGTGCCAGCAACTGTAATTGTGATGGTGCAGATACGCAGTATTTT.